These T cell receptor beta chains were read from a single sample in a study of blood T cells in healthy people across ages. TCRdb re-called the 5' RACE reads with MiXCR, one entry per CDR3 protein. The repertoire holds about 640,000 distinct CDR3 sequences, with approximately 50% as singletons. The sample taken for sequencing was blood. Receptor source: a man aged 55-75 years in good health. CDR3s include the opening cysteine and the closing phenylalanine or tryptophan. A D gene is named only where the DNA matches it firmly. The size entry is marked missing in some rows and otherwise reads once, few, many or a size class.

J gene | clone size | D gene | V gene | CDR3 DNA | CDR3 protein
TRBJ2-6 | - | - | TRBV12-3/TRBV12-4 | TGTGCCAGCAGTTTAATACTGGACAGCTCTGGGGCCAACGTCCTGACTTTC | CASSLILDSSGANVLTF
TRBJ1-2 | - | - | TRBV5-1 | TGCGCCAGCAGCCCAAGAAGGGCGGCGTATGGCTACACCTTC | CASSPRRAAYGYTF
TRBJ2-5 | - | TRBD1 | TRBV7-2 | TGTGCCAGCAGCTTAGGGGGGACAGGGAAGACCCAGTACTTC | CASSLGGTGKTQYF
TRBJ2-3 | - | TRBD1 | TRBV5-1 | TGCGCCAGCAGCTTCGGGACAGGGGGCCCAGATACGCAGTATTTT | CASSFGTGGPDTQYF
TRBJ2-7 | few | TRBD1 | TRBV5-1 | TGCGCCAGCAGCTTTGGAAGGACAGGGGGCGGCGAGCAGTACTTC | CASSFGRTGGGEQYF
TRBJ2-3 | - | - | TRBV4-2 | TGTGCCAGCAGCCAAGAAGATGGCCCGGCAGATACGCAGTATTTT | CASSQEDGPADTQYF
TRBJ1-5 | once | - | TRBV4-2 | TGTGCCAGCAGCCCAGCGTGGGGGGATTTGCAGCCCCAGCATTTT | CASSPAWGDLQPQHF
TRBJ2-2 | few | - | TRBV4-1 | TGCGCCAGCAGCCAAGTCGGGACCAACACCGGGGAGCTGTTTTTT | CASSQVGTNTGELFF
TRBJ2-1 | - | - | TRBV10-3 | TGTGCCATCAGCCGGGGGAATTACAATGAGCAGTTCTTC | CAISRGNYNEQFF
TRBJ2-1 | many | - | TRBV5-6 | TGTGCCAGCGGGACATTAGTCGACAATGAGCAGTTCTTC | CASGTLVDNEQFF
TRBJ2-5 | - | - | TRBV20-1 | TGCAGTGCTTGGGGGCGGGAGACCCAGTACTTC | CSAWGRETQYF
TRBJ2-1 | - | - | TRBV6-2/TRBV6-3 | TGTGCCAGCAGTTACCTCGGGACAGGCGGGAGCAATGAGCAGTTCTTC | CASSYLGTGGSNEQFF
TRBJ2-3 | - | TRBD2 | TRBV28 | TGTGCCAGCACCACTCCCGCCGGGACTAGAGGGGAAGATACGCAGTATTTT | CASTTPAGTRGEDTQYF
TRBJ2-5 | few | - | TRBV7-2 | TGTGCCAGCAGCTTAGAGTTGATCGTAGAGACCCAGTACTTC | CASSLELIVETQYF
TRBJ2-7 | few | - | TRBV5-1 | TGCGCCAGCAGCCCGGACTGGAACTCCCTGGTTTACGAGCAGTACTTC | CASSPDWNSLVYEQYF
TRBJ2-5 | - | - | TRBV6-1 | TGTGCCAGCAGTGAACCGGCAGGTCCCCCAAGAGAGACCCAGTACTTC | CASSEPAGPPRETQYF
TRBJ2-1 | once | - | TRBV5-5 | TGTGCCAGCAGCTCCCGGGACGGCGGGTACAATGAGCAGTTCTTC | CASSSRDGGYNEQFF
TRBJ1-1 | - | - | TRBV3-1 | TGTGCCAGCAGCCCCACGTACGACAGACACACTGAAGCTTTCTTT | CASSPTYDRHTEAFF
TRBJ2-3 | - | TRBD1 | TRBV7-2 | TGTGCCAGCAGCTTAAGGACAGGGGTTGGAGATACGCAGTATTTT | CASSLRTGVGDTQYF
TRBJ2-7 | once | TRBD2 | TRBV25-1 | TGTGCCAGCAGTGGGGGACTAGCGGTTGATACCGAGCAGTACTTC | CASSGGLAVDTEQYF
TRBJ2-3 | - | - | TRBV4-1 | TGCGCCAGCAGCCAAGAGGCAGCCGCGGCAGATACGCAGTATTTT | CASSQEAAAADTQYF
TRBJ1-5 | - | - | TRBV20-1 | TGCAGTGCTAATCAGGGCGTCGGCAATCAGCCCCAGCATTTT | CSANQGVGNQPQHF
TRBJ2-7 | once | TRBD1 | TRBV4-2 | TGTGCCAGCAGCCCTTCGGACAGGGCCTACGAGCAGTACTTC | CASSPSDRAYEQYF
TRBJ2-3 | many | - | TRBV5-1 | TGTGCCAGCAGTCTAGGGCAGGGGGGAGATACGCAGTATTTT | CASSLGQGGDTQYF
TRBJ2-5 | - | - | TRBV7-9 | TGTGCCAGCTCACTGGGCCGGGGCGAAGAGACCCAGTACTTC | CASSLGRGEETQYF
TRBJ2-7 | - | TRBD1 | TRBV7-2 | TGTGCCAGCAGCTTAGCCGGACAGGCCTCCTACGAGCAGTACTTC | CASSLAGQASYEQYF
TRBJ2-5 | - | TRBD1 | TRBV10-3 | TGTGCCATCAGTGAGTCGACAGGGAAGGGGACCCAGTACTTC | CAISESTGKGTQYF
TRBJ2-3 | - | - | TRBV12-3/TRBV12-4 | TGTGCCAGCAGTTTAAAGCAGGGGACCACGCAGTATTTT | CASSLKQGTTQYF
TRBJ1-2 | once | - | TRBV5-6 | TGTGCCAGCAGCGGCATGGTCGAGGGGGGCTACACCTTC | CASSGMVEGGYTF
TRBJ2-5 | - | TRBD2 | TRBV4-1 | TGCGCCAGCAGTCTGACTGGCGGGGGGGCCCAAGAGACCCAGTACTTC | CASSLTGGGAQETQYF
TRBJ1-5 | - | - | TRBV12-3/TRBV12-4 | TGTGCCAGCACCCCCGGGACCCGCTCAAGTAGCAATCAGCCCCAGCATTTT | CASTPGTRSSSNQPQHF
TRBJ2-3 | - | - | TRBV5-6 | TGTGCCAGCAGCTTGGCCCCGGGCAGGGCCAGCACAGATACGCAGTATTTT | CASSLAPGRASTDTQYF
TRBJ1-2 | - | - | TRBV6-6 | TGTGCCAGCAGTATCGGGACCAAGGGCTACACCTTC | CASSIGTKGYTF
TRBJ1-2 | few | - | TRBV20-1 | TGCAGTGCTAGAGAACCGGGGGCACACTATGGCTACACCTTC | CSAREPGAHYGYTF
TRBJ1-2 | - | TRBD1 | TRBV20-1 | TGCAGTGCTAGGGACTCGAGACAGGGCGACTATGGCTACACCTTC | CSARDSRQGDYGYTF
TRBJ2-1 | - | - | TRBV5-1 | TGCGCCAGCAGCTCCCAGCCTCCAAGCTCCTACAATGAGCAGTTCTTC | CASSSQPPSSYNEQFF
TRBJ2-1 | few | TRBD2 | TRBV20-1 | TGCAGTGCTAAGACTAGCGGGGGGTTTGCCAATGAGCAGTTCTTC | CSAKTSGGFANEQFF
TRBJ2-7 | - | - | TRBV20-1 | TGCAGTGCCACGGTCGCAGGCCCCAGCTCCTACGAGCAGTACTTC | CSATVAGPSSYEQYF
TRBJ2-1 | - | TRBD1 | TRBV11-1 | TGTGCCAGCAGCTTAGGGACAGGGGTCTACGAGCAGTTCTTC | CASSLGTGVYEQFF
TRBJ1-1 | - | - | TRBV12-3/TRBV12-4 | TGTGCCAGCATTTGGGGGGCGGGGAACACTGAAGCTTTCTTT | CASIWGAGNTEAFF
TRBJ2-5 | - | - | TRBV20-1 | TGCAGTGCTGAGGGAGGGAGAGAGACAGGGGAGGAGACCCAGTACTTC | CSAEGGRETGEETQYF
TRBJ2-3 | once | - | TRBV6-5 | TGTGCCAGCAGTTACCAGGGAGCGCAGTATTTT | CASSYQGAQYF